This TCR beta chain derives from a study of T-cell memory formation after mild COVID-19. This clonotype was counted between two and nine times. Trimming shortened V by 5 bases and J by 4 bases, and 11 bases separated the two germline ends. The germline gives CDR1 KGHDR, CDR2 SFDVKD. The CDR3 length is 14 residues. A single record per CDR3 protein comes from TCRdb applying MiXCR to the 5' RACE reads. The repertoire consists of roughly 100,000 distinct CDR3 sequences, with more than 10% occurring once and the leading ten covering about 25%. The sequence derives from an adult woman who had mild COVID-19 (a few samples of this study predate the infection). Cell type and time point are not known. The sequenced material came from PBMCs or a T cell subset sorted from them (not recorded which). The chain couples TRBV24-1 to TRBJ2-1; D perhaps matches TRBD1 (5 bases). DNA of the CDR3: TGTGCCACCAGTGTAACAGGTTATTACAATGAGCAGTTCTTC. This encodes CATSVTGYYNEQFF.